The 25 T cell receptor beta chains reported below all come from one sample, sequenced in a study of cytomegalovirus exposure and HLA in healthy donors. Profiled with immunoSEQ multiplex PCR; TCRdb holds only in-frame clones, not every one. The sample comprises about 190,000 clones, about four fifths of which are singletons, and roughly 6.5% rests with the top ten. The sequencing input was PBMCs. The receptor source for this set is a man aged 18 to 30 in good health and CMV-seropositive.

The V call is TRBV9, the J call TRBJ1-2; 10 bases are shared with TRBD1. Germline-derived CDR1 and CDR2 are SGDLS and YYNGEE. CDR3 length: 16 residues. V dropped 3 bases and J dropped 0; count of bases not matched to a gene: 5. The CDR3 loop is CASSEGTGEANYGYTF. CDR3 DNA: TGTGCCAGCAGCGAAGGGACAGGGGAAGCTAACTATGGCTACACCTTC.

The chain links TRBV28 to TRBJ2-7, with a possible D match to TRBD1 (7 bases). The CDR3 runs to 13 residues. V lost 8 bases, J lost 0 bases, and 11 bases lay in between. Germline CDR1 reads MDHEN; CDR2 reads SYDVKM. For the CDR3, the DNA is TGTGCCAGCCTGCAGGGGGGCTCCTACGAGCAGTACTTC. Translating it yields CASLQGGSYEQYF.

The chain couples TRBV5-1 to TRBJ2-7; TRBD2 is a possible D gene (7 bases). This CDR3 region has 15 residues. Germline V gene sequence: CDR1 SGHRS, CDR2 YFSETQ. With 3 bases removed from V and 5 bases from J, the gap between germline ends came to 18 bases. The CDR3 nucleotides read TGCGCCAGCAGCTCCCAAGGGGGGGCCGGGAACGAGCAGTACTTC. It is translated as CASSSQGGAGNEQYF.

The DNA for the CDR3 is TGTGCCAGCAGTTTGATCGGCTCGGCGGGGCAGTTCTTC. Protein: CASSLIGSAGQFF. The J gene is TRBJ2-1, the V gene TRBV27, with a possible D match to TRBD2 (5 bases). Germline assignment: CDR1 MNHEY and CDR2 SMNVEV (reference sequence). The CDR3 spans 13 residues. Trimming pared 3 bases from V and 12 bases from J, leaving 15 bases between.

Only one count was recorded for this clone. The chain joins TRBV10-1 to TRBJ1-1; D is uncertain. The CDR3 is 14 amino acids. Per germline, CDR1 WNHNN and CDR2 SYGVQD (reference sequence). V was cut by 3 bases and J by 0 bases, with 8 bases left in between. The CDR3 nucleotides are TGCGCCAGCAGTGATGGACTGGTGAACACTGAAGCTTTCTTT. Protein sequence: CASSDGLVNTEAFF.

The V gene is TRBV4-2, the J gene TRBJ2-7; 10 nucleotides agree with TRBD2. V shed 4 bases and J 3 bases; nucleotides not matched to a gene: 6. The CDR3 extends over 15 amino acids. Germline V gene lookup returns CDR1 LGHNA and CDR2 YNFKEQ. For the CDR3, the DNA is TGTGCCAGCAGCCCGCGGACTAGCGGCGACTACGAGCAGTACTTC. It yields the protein CASSPRTSGDYEQYF.

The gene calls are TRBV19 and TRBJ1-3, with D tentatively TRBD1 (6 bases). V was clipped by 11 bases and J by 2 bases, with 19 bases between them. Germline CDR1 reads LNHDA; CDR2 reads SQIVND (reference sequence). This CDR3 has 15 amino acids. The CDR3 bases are TGTGCCGCTAAAGGGACACTTCTCGCTGGAAACACCATATATTTT. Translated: CAAKGTLLAGNTIYF.

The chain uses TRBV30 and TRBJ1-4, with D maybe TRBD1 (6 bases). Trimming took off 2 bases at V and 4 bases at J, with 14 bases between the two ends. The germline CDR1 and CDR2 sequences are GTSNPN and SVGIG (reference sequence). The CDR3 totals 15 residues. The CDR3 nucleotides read TGTGCCTGGAGTCCGCAGGGGAACTATAATGAAAAACTGTTTTTT. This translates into CAWSPQGNYNEKLFF.

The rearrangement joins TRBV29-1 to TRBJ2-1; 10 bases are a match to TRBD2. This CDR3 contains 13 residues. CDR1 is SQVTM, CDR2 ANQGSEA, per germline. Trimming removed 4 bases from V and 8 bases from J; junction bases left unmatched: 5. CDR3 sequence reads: CSVASGSLYEQFF. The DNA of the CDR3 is TGCAGCGTTGCTAGCGGGAGCTTGTATGAGCAGTTCTTC.

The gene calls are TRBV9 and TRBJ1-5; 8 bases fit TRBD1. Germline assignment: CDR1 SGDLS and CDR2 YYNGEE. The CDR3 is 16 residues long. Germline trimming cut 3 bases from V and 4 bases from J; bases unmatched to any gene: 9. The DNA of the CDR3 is TGTGCCAGCAGCGGGTCGGGGACAGGAGCTAATCAGCCCCAGCATTTT. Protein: CASSGSGTGANQPQHF.

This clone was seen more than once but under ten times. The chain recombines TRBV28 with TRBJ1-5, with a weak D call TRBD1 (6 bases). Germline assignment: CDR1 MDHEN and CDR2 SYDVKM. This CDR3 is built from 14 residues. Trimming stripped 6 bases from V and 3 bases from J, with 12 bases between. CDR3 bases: TGTGCCAGCAGGGTGGGACAAATCAATCAGCCCCAGCATTTT. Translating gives CASRVGQINQPQHF. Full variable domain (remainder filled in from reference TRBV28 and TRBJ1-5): DVKVTQSSRYLVKRTGEKVFLECVQDMDHENMFWYRQDPGLGLRLIYFSYDVKMKEKGDIPEGYSVSREKKERFSLILESASTNQTSMYLCASRVGQINQPQHFGDGTRLSIL.

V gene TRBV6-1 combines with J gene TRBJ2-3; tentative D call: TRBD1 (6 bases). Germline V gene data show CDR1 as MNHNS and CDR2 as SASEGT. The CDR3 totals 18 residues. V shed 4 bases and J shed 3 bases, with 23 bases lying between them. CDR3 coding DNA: TGTGCCAGCAGTGTACAGGGACCTAGGGCGGCGCCAACAGATACGCAGTATTTT. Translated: CASSVQGPRAAPTDTQYF.

CDR3 sequence: CASSRPRDRYQETQYF. As DNA, the CDR3 is TGTGCCAGCAGTCGCCCCCGGGACAGATACCAAGAGACCCAGTACTTC. V usage is TRBV28 and J usage is TRBJ2-5; 7 nucleotides line up with TRBD1. The germline V gene has CDR1 MDHEN and CDR2 SYDVKM. J lost 0 bases, V lost 5 bases, and 9 bases had no gene match. The CDR3 covers 16 residues.

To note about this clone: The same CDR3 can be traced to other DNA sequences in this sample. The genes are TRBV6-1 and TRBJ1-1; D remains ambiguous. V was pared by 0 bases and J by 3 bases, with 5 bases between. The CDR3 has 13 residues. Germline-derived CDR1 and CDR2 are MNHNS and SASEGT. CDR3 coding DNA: TGTGCCAGCAGTGAAGCTCGGGACACTGAAGCTTTCTTT. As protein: CASSEARDTEAFF.

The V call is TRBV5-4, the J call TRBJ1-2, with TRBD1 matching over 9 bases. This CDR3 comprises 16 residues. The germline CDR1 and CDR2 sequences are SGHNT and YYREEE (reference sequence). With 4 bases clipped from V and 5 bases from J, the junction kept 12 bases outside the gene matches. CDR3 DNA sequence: TGTGCCAGCAGCCCAGGGACAGGGAAGCGCGGGTATGGCTACACCTTC. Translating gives CASSPGTGKRGYGYTF. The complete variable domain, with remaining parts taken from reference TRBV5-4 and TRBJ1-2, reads ETGVTQSPTHLIKTRGQQVTLRCSSQSGHNTVSWYQQALGQGPQFIFQYYREEENGRGNFPPRFSGLQFPNYSSELNVNALELDDSALYLCASSPGTGKRGYGYTFGSGTRLTVV.

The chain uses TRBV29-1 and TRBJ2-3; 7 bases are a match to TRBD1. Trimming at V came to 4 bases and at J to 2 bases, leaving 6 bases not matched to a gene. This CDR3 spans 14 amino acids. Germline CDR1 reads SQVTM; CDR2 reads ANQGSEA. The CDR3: CSVGGQLLTDTQYF. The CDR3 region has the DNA TGCAGCGTTGGGGGACAGTTGCTCACAGATACGCAGTATTTT.

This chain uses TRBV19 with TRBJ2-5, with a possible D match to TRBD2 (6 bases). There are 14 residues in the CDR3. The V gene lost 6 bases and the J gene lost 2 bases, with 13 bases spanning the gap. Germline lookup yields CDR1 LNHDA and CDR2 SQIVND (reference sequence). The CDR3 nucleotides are TGTGCCAGTAGCCAACTAGCTGCTCAAGAGACCCAGTACTTC. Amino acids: CASSQLAAQETQYF.

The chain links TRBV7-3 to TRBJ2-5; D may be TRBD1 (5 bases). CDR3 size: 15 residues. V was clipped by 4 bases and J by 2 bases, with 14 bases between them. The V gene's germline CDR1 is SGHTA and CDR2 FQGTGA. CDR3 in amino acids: CASSSVGAKQETQYF. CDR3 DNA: TGTGCCAGCAGCTCCGTTGGGGCAAAGCAAGAGACCCAGTACTTC.

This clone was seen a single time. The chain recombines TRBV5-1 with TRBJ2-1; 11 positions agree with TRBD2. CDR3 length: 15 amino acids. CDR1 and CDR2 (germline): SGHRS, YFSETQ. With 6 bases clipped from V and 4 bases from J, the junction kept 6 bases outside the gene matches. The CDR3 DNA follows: TGCGCCAGCACCATAGCGGGAGGGCTGTACAATGAGCAGTTCTTC. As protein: CASTIAGGLYNEQFF.

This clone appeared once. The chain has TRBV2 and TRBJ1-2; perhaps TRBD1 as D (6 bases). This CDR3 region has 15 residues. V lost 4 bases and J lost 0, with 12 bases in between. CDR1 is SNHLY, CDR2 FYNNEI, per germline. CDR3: CASSGTASSNYGYTF. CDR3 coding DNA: TGTGCCAGCAGTGGGACAGCATCCTCTAACTATGGCTACACCTTC.

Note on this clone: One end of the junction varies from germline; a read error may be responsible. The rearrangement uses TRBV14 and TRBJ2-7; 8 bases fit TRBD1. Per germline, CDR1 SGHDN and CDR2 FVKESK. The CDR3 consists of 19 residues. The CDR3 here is CASSPRQGWYELVPNERYF. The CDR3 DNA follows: TGTGCCAGCAGCCCCCGACAGGGGTGGTACGAGCTTGTCCCAAACGAGCGGTACTTC.

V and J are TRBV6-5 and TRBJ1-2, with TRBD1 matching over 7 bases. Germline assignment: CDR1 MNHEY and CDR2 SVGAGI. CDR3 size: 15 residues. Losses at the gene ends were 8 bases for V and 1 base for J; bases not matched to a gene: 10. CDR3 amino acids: CASCLGTEFNYGYTF. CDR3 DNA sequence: TGTGCCAGCTGCCTAGGGACAGAATTTAACTATGGCTACACCTTC.

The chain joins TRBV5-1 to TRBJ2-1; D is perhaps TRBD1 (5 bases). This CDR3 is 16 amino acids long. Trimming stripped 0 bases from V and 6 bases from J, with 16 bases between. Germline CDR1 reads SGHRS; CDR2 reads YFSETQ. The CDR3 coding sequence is TGCGCCAGCAGCTTGGCTGCAGGGTTCGTAGGCAATGAGCAGTTCTTC. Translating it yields CASSLAAGFVGNEQFF.

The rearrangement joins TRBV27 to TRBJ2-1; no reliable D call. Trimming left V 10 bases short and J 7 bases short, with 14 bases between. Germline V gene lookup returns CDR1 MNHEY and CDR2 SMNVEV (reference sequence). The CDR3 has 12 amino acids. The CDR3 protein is CATQTSVNEQFF. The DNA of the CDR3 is TGTGCCACCCAGACAAGTGTTAATGAGCAGTTCTTC.

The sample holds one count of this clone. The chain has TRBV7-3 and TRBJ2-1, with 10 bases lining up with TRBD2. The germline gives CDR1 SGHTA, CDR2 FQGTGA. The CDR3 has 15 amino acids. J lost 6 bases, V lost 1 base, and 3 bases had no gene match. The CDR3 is CASSLRAGGPNEQFF. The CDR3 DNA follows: TGTGCCAGCAGCTTAAGAGCGGGAGGGCCCAATGAGCAGTTCTTC.